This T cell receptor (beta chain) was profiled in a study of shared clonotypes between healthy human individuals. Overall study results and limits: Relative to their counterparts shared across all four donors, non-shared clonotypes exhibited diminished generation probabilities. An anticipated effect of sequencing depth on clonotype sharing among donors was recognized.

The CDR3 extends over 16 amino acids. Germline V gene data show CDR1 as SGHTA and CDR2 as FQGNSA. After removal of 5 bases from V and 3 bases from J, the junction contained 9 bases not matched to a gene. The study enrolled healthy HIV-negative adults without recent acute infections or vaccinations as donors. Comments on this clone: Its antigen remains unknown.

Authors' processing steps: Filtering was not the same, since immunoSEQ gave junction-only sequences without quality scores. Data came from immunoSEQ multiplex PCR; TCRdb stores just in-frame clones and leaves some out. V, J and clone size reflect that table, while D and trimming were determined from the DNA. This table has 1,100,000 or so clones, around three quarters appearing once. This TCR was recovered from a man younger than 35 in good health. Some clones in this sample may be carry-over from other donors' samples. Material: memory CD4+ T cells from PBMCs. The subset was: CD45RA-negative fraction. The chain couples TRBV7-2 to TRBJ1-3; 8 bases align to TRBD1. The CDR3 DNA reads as TGTGCCAGCAGCCAAGCTCCCGACAGGGGTGGAAACACCATATATTTT. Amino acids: CASSQAPDRGGNTIYF.